Listed below are T cell receptor beta chains from one sample, sequenced in a study of T cell changes during pregnancy in multiple sclerosis. The method was immunoSEQ multiplex PCR; TCRdb's version includes in-frame clones alone and lacks a portion of them. The sample has 40,000 to 50,000 clones; about 90% are singletons. The sample consisted of CD8+ T cells from peripheral blood mononuclear cells, taken in the first trimester of pregnancy. The source is a female donor with multiple sclerosis, enrolled in a pregnancy study. Both conserved end residues are part of each CDR3. D genes are given only for firm matches. A clone size is listed for some rows: how often the clone was seen (once, few, many), or a class if it is expanded.

V	size	J	D	DNA	CDR3
TRBV6-1	NA	TRBJ2-7	NA	TGTGCCAGCAGCGGCGGCTACGAGCAGTACTTC	CASSGGYEQYF
TRBV7-9	NA	TRBJ2-7	NA	TGTGCCAGCAGCCATTCCTACGAGCAGTACTTC	CASSHSYEQYF
TRBV5-1	once	TRBJ1-1	TRBD1	TGCGCCAGCAGCCTGTTGGGACAGGGCTTTACACCTGAAGCTTTCTTT	CASSLLGQGFTPEAFF
TRBV9	NA	TRBJ1-2	NA	TGTGCCAGCAGCGTTGGAGATGGCTACACCTTC	CASSVGDGYTF
TRBV5-5	few	TRBJ2-7	TRBD2	TGTGCCAGCAGACTGACTAGCGGCTACGAGCAGTACTTC	CASRLTSGYEQYF
TRBV20-1	NA	TRBJ2-3	TRBD2	TGCAGTGCTCTCCCCGGGACTACGTTGCATTTT	CSALPGTTLHF
TRBV4-3	NA	TRBJ2-3	TRBD1	TGCGCCACCATGGACAGGGGGGACACAGATACGCAGTATTTT	CATMDRGDTDTQYF
TRBV5-6	NA	TRBJ2-3	NA	TGTGCCAGCAGCTTACAGGGACTAAACACAGATACGCAGTATTTT	CASSLQGLNTDTQYF
TRBV4-2	NA	TRBJ1-1	TRBD1	TGTGCCAGCAGCCAGCCCACAGGGGCCGATGAAGCTTTCTTT	CASSQPTGADEAFF
TRBV5-4	NA	TRBJ1-6	NA	TGTGCCAGCAGCTTCGACGGGACTGATTCACCCCTCCACTTT	CASSFDGTDSPLHF
TRBV5-6	NA	TRBJ2-2	NA	TGTGCCAGCAGCTTGGAGTCCCAGGCCTACACCGGGGAGCTGTTTTTT	CASSLESQAYTGELFF
TRBV11-2	NA	TRBJ1-2	TRBD1	TGTGCCAGCAGCTTCAACAGGGGCAATCCCTTTGGCTACACCTTC	CASSFNRGNPFGYTF
TRBV10-2	NA	TRBJ2-1	TRBD2	TGCGCCAGCAGTGAGTACGCGGGAGGGCCCTGGGAGCAGTTCTTC	CASSEYAGGPWEQFF
TRBV2	NA	TRBJ2-5	TRBD1	TGTGCCAGCATCCACAGGGGGGAGACCCAGTACTTC	CASIHRGETQYF
TRBV7-6	NA	TRBJ2-1	TRBD2	TGTGCCAGCAGCTCGTTCTCTAGCGGGAGGGTCTCCTACAATGAGCAGTTCTTC	CASSSFSSGRVSYNEQFF
TRBV30	NA	TRBJ2-1	TRBD1	TGTGCCTGGACTGAGGGGAACAGGGGGGAATGGAGCTCCTACAATGAGCAGTTCTTC	CAWTEGNRGEWSSYNEQFF
TRBV4-2	NA	TRBJ1-2	TRBD1	TGTGCCAGCAGCCAAGAACAGGGGGCGGGGAACTATGGCTACACCTTC	CASSQEQGAGNYGYTF
TRBV19	NA	TRBJ2-1	TRBD1	TGTGCCAGTAGGATGGACAGGGGGAGACTCAATGAGCAGTTCTTC	CASRMDRGRLNEQFF
TRBV25-1	NA	TRBJ2-1	TRBD2	TGTGCCAGCAGTGAGATACCGGGACTAGCGGGAGGCAATGAGCAGTTCTTC	CASSEIPGLAGGNEQFF
TRBV9	NA	TRBJ1-3	NA	TGTGCCAGCAGCGAAGTCTTGAGCTCTGGAAACACCATATATTTT	CASSEVLSSGNTIYF